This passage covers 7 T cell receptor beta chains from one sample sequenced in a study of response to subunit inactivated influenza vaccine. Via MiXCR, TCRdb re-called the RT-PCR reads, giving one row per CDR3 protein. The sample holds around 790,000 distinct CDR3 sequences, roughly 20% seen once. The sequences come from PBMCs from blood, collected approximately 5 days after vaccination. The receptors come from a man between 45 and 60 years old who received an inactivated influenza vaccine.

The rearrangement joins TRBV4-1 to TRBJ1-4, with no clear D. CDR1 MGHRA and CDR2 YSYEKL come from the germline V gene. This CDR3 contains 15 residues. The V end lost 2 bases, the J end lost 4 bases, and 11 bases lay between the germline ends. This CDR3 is CASSQPTARNEKLFF. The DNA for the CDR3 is TGCGCCAGCAGCCAACCGACGGCACGTAATGAAAAACTGTTTTTT.

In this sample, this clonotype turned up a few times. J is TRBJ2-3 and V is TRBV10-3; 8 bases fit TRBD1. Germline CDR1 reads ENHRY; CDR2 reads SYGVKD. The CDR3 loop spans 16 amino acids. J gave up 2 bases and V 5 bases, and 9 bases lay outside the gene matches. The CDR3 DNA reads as TGTGCCATCAGTCATAGGACAGGGCAAACCACAGATACGCAGTATTTT. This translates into CAISHRTGQTTDTQYF.

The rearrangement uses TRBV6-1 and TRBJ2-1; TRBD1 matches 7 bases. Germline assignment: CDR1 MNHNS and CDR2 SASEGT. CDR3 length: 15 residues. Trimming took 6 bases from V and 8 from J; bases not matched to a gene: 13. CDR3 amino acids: CASSSTGVTVYEQFF. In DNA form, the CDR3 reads TGTGCCAGCAGCTCCACAGGGGTGACGGTGTATGAGCAGTTCTTC.

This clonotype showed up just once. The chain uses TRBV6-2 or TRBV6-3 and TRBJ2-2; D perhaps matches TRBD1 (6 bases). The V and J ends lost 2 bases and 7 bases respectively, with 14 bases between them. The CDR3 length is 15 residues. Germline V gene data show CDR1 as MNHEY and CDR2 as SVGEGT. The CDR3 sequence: CASSYPQGSSGELFF. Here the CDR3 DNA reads TGTGCCAGCAGTTACCCACAGGGTTCAAGCGGGGAGCTGTTTTTT.

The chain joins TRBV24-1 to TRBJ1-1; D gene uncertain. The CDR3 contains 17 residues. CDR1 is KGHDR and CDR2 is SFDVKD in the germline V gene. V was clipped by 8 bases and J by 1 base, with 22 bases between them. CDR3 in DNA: TGTGCCACCAAAACCGTGCCTAGCCGTAGGGAGAACACTGAAGCTTTCTTT. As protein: CATKTVPSRRENTEAFF.

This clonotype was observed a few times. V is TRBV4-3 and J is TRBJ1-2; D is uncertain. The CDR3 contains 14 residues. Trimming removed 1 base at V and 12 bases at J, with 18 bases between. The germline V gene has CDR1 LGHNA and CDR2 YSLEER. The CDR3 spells CASSQAAGSTHNTF. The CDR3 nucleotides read TGCGCCAGCAGCCAAGCCGCCGGATCTACTCATAACACCTTC.

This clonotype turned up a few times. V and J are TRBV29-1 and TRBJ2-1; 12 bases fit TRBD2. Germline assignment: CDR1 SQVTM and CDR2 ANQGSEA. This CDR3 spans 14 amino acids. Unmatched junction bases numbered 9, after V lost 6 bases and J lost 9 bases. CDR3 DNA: TGCAGCGTCCCTAGCGGGAGGGCCACCGGTGAGCAGTTCTTC. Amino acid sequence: CSVPSGRATGEQFF.